This T cell receptor (beta chain) comes out of a study of blood T cell repertoires in COVID-19. Study-wide background: Spain, Italy and the United States supplied samples that represented acute and convalescent COVID-19. T cells, B-cell-depleted T cells, or PBMCs supplied cDNA or gDNA.

As processed by the authors: Amplified reference gene primers provided the basis for estimating nucleated cell counts. The data were produced by immunoSEQ multiplex PCR, yet TCRdb's version contains in-frame clones alone and is incomplete. For V, J and clone size, that table is used; D and trimming come from the DNA. The sample consists of about 80,000 clones, about four fifths of them appearing once. The ends lost 3 bases at V and 3 bases at J; junction bases unmatched: 1. The CDR3 is made up of 13 amino acids. Germline V gene sequence: CDR1 KGHSH, CDR2 LQKENI. The source material was peripheral blood. This receptor was identified in a man aged 80 or over with acute or convalescent COVID-19. This rearrangement joins TRBV18 to TRBJ1-2; 7 bases fit TRBD1. The CDR3 DNA is TGTGCCAGCTCACCCGGGACAGACTATGGCTACACCTTC. Its translation: CASSPGTDYGYTF.